What follows are 8 T cell receptor beta chains derived from one specimen sequenced in a study of Graves' ophthalmopathy and Graves' hyperthyroidism. Amplification from RNA transcripts yielded the TCR beta CDR3 regions. Second-round multiplex PCR came after first-round RT-PCR with HTBI primers. TCRdb re-called the multiplex PCR reads through MiXCR, storing one row per CDR3 protein. In the table there are under 400,000 distinct CDR3 sequences, 15% to 20% of which are singletons. Sequences were obtained from peripheral blood. These receptors came from an adult man with Graves' ophthalmopathy.

There are many counts of this clonotype. The V and J genes are TRBV9 and TRBJ2-2; D uncertain. Trimming stripped 0 bases from V and 1 base from J, with 10 bases between. CDR1 is SGDLS and CDR2 is YYNGEE in the germline V gene. This CDR3 spans 16 amino acids. This CDR3 reads CASSVALLQNTGELFF. The CDR3 DNA sequence: TGTGCCAGCAGCGTAGCTCTACTACAGAACACCGGGGAGCTGTTTTTT.

The chain links TRBV28 to TRBJ2-7; D remains ambiguous. The V end was cut by 0 bases, the J end by 0 bases, with 6 bases between. Germline CDR1 MDHEN, CDR2 SYDVKM. CDR3 size: 14 residues. The CDR3 DNA is TGTGCCAGCAGTTTATGGGATTCCTCCTACGAGCAGTACTTC. Protein sequence: CASSLWDSSYEQYF.

This clonotype was detected ten times or more. V gene TRBV6-1 combines with J gene TRBJ2-7, with 9 bases identical to TRBD1. The CDR3 runs 13 residues. The germline gives CDR1 MNHNS, CDR2 SASEGT. V lost 7 bases and J lost 3; bases outside the gene matches: 4. CDR3 protein: CASIGTGLYEQYF. The DNA for the CDR3 is TGTGCCAGCATCGGGACAGGGCTCTACGAGCAGTACTTC.

Comments on this clonotype: A much larger clone sits a single nucleotide away, making a read error possible. This chain joins TRBV30 and TRBJ2-2, with a possible D match to TRBD2 (6 bases). CDR1 is GTSNPN and CDR2 is SVGIG in the germline V gene (reference sequence). CDR3 length: 14 amino acids. The CDR3 loop is CAWSRRGDTWELFF. CDR3 in DNA: TGTGCCTGGAGTAGGCGGGGTGACACCTGGGAGCTGTTTTTT.

The rearrangement uses TRBV6-5 and TRBJ1-1; 8 bases line up with TRBD1. Trimming removed 4 bases from V and 2 bases from J; junction bases left unmatched: 9. Germline CDR1 is MNHEY and CDR2 is SVGAGI. This CDR3 region has 16 residues. Here the CDR3 reads CASSSDRGWGNTEAFF. The CDR3 DNA follows: TGTGCCAGCAGTTCCGACAGGGGCTGGGGCAACACTGAAGCTTTCTTT.

The sample holds many counts of this clonotype. This chain connects TRBV10-3 to TRBJ2-7; 8 nucleotides agree with TRBD1. The CDR3 loop spans 13 amino acids. Germline V lookup: CDR1 ENHRY, CDR2 SYGVKD. V shed 4 bases, J shed 6 bases, and the junction held 5 bases outside the gene matches. CDR3 sequence reads: CAISVNRGTEQYF. The CDR3 nucleotides are TGTGCCATCAGTGTTAACAGGGGGACCGAGCAGTACTTC.

This clonotype was recorded at least ten times. This chain joins TRBV7-2 and TRBJ1-2; D ambiguous. In germline, CDR1 is SGHTA, CDR2 FQGNSA. V lost 7 bases, J lost 8 bases, and 17 bases lay in between. This CDR3 contains 13 residues. As DNA, the CDR3 is TGTGCCAGCACTCTGGGCTCTATGGAGGGCTACACCTTC. Encoded protein: CASTLGSMEGYTF.

This clonotype came up many times. This chain joins TRBV2 and TRBJ2-2, with D possibly matching TRBD1 (5 bases). V shed 2 bases and J shed 4 bases, with 11 bases lying between them. Germline-derived CDR1 and CDR2 are SNHLY and FYNNEI. This CDR3 has 15 amino acids. The DNA of the CDR3 is TGTGCCAGCAGTGAATGGGGCGTTGGCACCGGGGAGCTGTTTTTT. Protein: CASSEWGVGTGELFF.